The 18 T cell receptor beta chains below all came from one sample that was sequenced in a study of blood T cells in healthy people across ages. Through a sample-barcoded 5' primer and a J-beta primer mix, a second PCR was run for 7 to 11 cycles. TCRdb itself ran the 5' RACE reads through MiXCR, one entry per CDR3 protein. The data hold some 1,000,000 distinct CDR3 sequences, with around 25% observed a single time. This sample also appeared in a second study, on T cells of mothers and their children.

Sequencing was performed on blood. The receptors were gathered from a girl aged 2-15 years in good health.

In its sample, this clonotype was seen a few times. V is TRBV12-3 or TRBV12-4 and J is TRBJ1-1; D possibly corresponds to TRBD1 (5 bases). V was cut by 6 bases and J by 7 bases, with 18 bases left in between. This CDR3 spans 14 amino acids. The CDR3 region has the DNA TGTGCCAGCAGCCCCGCGAGACAGAGGGTTGAAGCTTTCTTT. This sequence encodes CASSPARQRVEAFF.

In this sample, this clonotype turned up a few times. This sequence joins TRBV6-1 and TRBJ2-5, with a tentative D call TRBD1 (6 bases). The J call is in doubt because the DNA end fits TRBJ2-7 better. CDR3 length: 14 residues. Germline V gene sequence: CDR1 MNHNS, CDR2 SASEGT. The CDR3 is CASSARTDSYEQYF. The DNA for the CDR3 is TGTGCCAGCAGTGCAAGGACAGACTCCTACGAGCAGTACTTC.

The chain carries TRBV6-1 and TRBJ2-3, with D unclear. CDR1 and CDR2 (germline): MNHNS, SASEGT. The CDR3 is made up of 14 amino acids. Trimming cost V 6 bases and J 0 bases, with 10 bases left between them. This CDR3 is CASRPVGSTDTQYF. The CDR3 nucleotides are TGTGCCAGCAGGCCTGTCGGTAGCACAGATACGCAGTATTTT.

V and J are TRBV27 and TRBJ2-3, with D maybe TRBD2 (5 bases). V lost 6 bases and J 1 base, leaving 8 bases between the germline ends. This CDR3 comprises 13 residues. Looked up from germline, CDR1 is MNHEY and CDR2 is SMNVEV (reference sequence). For the CDR3, the DNA is TGTGCCAGCAGGCCCGGGGGCACAGATACGCAGTATTTT. Its translation: CASRPGGTDTQYF.

This chain links TRBV7-3 with TRBJ2-2; 7 nucleotides align to TRBD1. The germline gives CDR1 SGHTA, CDR2 FQGTGA. The CDR3 covers 15 residues. V shed 1 base and J 3 bases; nucleotides not matched to a gene: 2. CDR3: CASSLIGTDTGELFF. The DNA for the CDR3 is TGTGCCAGCAGCTTAATAGGGACAGACACCGGGGAGCTGTTTTTT.

The rearrangement uses TRBV7-9 and TRBJ1-1; 7 bases align to TRBD1. Germline CDR1 SEHNR, CDR2 FQNEAQ (reference sequence). V lost 4 bases and J lost 5; bases outside the gene matches: 10. The CDR3 runs 15 residues. The CDR3: CASSSADRVGTEAFF. The CDR3 DNA reads as TGTGCCAGCAGCTCCGCCGACAGGGTGGGTACTGAAGCTTTCTTT.

This clonotype has more than one count but fewer than ten. The chain links TRBV24-1 to TRBJ2-2, with 8 bases lining up with TRBD1. V trimming: 3 bases; J trimming: 1 base; junction bases outside the gene matches: 3. The CDR3 runs 16 residues. In germline, CDR1 is KGHDR, CDR2 SFDVKD. The CDR3 DNA follows: TGTGCCACCAGTGATCCAACAGGGGGGAACACCGGGGAGCTGTTTTTT. The encoded protein is CATSDPTGGNTGELFF.

The gene calls are TRBV9 and TRBJ2-7; the match to TRBD1 covers 9 bases. Germline V lookup: CDR1 SGDLS, CDR2 YYNGEE. Unmatched junction bases numbered 13, after V lost 0 bases and J lost 6 bases. The CDR3 extends over 17 amino acids. The CDR3 sequence: CASSVAVGTGPSSEQYF. Written as DNA, the CDR3 is TGTGCCAGCAGCGTAGCTGTCGGGACAGGGCCCTCTTCCGAGCAGTACTTC.

The rearrangement joins TRBV9 to TRBJ1-2; a weak D match, TRBD1 (5 bases). The germline V and J ends were trimmed by 3 bases and 5 bases, with 17 bases remaining between them. Germline-derived CDR1 and CDR2 are SGDLS and YYNGEE. CDR3 length: 15 residues. This chain's CDR3 is CASSGPYRRGYGYTF. In nucleotides, the CDR3 is TGTGCCAGCAGCGGCCCTTACAGGAGGGGTTATGGCTACACCTTC.

This clonotype was detected a few times. Germline is not matched at one junction end, which may reflect a read error. The chain joins TRBV27 to TRBJ2-3; 9 bases line up with TRBD2. The germline V gene has CDR1 MNHEY and CDR2 SMNVEV (reference sequence). This CDR3 has 15 amino acids. CDR3 in amino acids: CTSSLWLAGTDTQYF. Here the CDR3 DNA reads TGTACCAGCAGTTTATGGCTAGCGGGGACAGATACGCAGTATTTT.

This clonotype turned up a few times. V and J are TRBV7-9 and TRBJ2-4, with a tentative D call TRBD1 (6 bases). The germline V gene encodes CDR1 SEHNR and CDR2 FQNEAQ (reference sequence). This CDR3 comprises 13 residues. The V gene lost 4 bases and the J gene lost 9 bases, with 13 bases spanning the gap. Here the CDR3 DNA reads TGTGCCAGCAGCTCTGGGGGCCTGGGCATTCAGTACTTC. It codes for CASSSGGLGIQYF.

This clonotype was detected a few times. The chain is built from TRBV20-1 and TRBJ2-7, with 7 bases matching TRBD2. Germline CDR1 DFQATT, CDR2 SNEGSKA (reference sequence). The J segment lost 0 bases and the V segment lost 4 bases, leaving 9 bases of the junction unmatched. CDR3 length equals 15 residues. In DNA form, the CDR3 reads TGCAGTGCTACCGAACCCCCGGGGGGCTCCTACGAGCAGTACTTC. As protein: CSATEPPGGSYEQYF.

The J gene is TRBJ2-5, the V gene TRBV20-1; perhaps TRBD1 as D (5 bases). The closer fit of TRBJ2-1 to the DNA end suggests the J call may be wrong. From germline, CDR1 is DFQATT and CDR2 SNEGSKA (reference sequence). The CDR3 runs 14 residues. The CDR3 DNA sequence: TGCAGTGCTAGTGGAGAGAGTAGGGGCAATGAGCAGTTCTTC. It specifies CSASGESRGNEQFF.

The J gene is TRBJ2-5, the V gene TRBV20-1; D might be TRBD1 or TRBD2, each matching 5 bases. Trimming pared 5 bases from V and 6 bases from J, leaving 19 bases between. Germline V gene sequence: CDR1 DFQATT, CDR2 SNEGSKA (reference sequence). The CDR3 consists of 14 residues. CDR3 amino acids: CSAQGRDPGKTQYF. As DNA, the CDR3 is TGCAGTGCTCAAGGTCGGGACCCAGGGAAGACCCAGTACTTC.

The J gene is TRBJ2-7, the V gene TRBV7-2; a possible D gene is TRBD2 (7 bases). The J call may be incorrect, as the DNA end agrees better with TRBJ2-5. The CDR3 spans 14 residues. In germline, CDR1 is SGHTA, CDR2 FQGNSA. CDR3 loop: CASSFIKGGETQYF. CDR3 sequence (DNA): TGTGCCAGCAGCTTTATAAAGGGGGGGGAGACCCAGTACTTC.

This clonotype was observed a few times. This chain joins TRBV20-1 and TRBJ2-1; D might be TRBD2 (7 bases). Deletions cut 3 bases from V and 7 bases from J, with 16 bases between. The CDR3 consists of 14 residues. Germline CDR1 is DFQATT and CDR2 is SNEGSKA (reference sequence). The CDR3 loop reads CSARTGGQRNEQFF. CDR3 coding DNA: TGCAGTGCTAGGACGGGGGGCCAAAGAAATGAGCAGTTCTTC.

The gene calls are TRBV12-3 or TRBV12-4 and TRBJ2-1; D call uncertain. V was pared by 5 bases and J by 10 bases, with 15 bases between. This CDR3 has 13 residues. CDR3 sequence: CASSPPLVEEQFF. CDR3 bases: TGTGCCAGCAGTCCTCCTCTGGTTGAAGAGCAGTTCTTC.

This clonotype was picked up a small number of times. This chain joins TRBV29-1 and TRBJ1-2; TRBD1 is a possible D gene (5 bases). The germline gives CDR1 SQVTM, CDR2 ANQGSEA. V gave up 4 bases and J gave up 4 bases, with 28 bases separating them. This CDR3 is 18 amino acids long. CDR3 sequence (DNA): TGCAGCGTTGGGGCCCTGTCTATGGGGGTCGGTTCCCGCTATGGCTACACCTTC. The encoded protein is CSVGALSMGVGSRYGYTF. Complete variable domain (other parts from reference TRBV29-1 and TRBJ1-2): SAVISQKPSRDICQRGTSLTIQCQVDSQVTMMFWYRQQPGQSLTLIATANQGSEATYESGFVIDKFPISRPNLTFSTLTVSNMSPEDSSIYLCSVGALSMGVGSRYGYTFGSGTRLTVV.